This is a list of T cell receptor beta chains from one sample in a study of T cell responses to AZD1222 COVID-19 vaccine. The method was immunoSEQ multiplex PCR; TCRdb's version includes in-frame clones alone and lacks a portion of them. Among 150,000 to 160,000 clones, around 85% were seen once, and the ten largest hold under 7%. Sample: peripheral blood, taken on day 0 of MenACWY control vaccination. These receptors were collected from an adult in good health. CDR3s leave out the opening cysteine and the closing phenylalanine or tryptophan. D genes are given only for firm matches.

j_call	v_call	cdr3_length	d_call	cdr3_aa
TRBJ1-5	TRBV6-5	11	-	ASEVTVNQPQH
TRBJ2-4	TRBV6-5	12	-	ASSQPSAKNIQY
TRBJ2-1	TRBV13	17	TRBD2	ASSPPTEWTSGKDDEQF
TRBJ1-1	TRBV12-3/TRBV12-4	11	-	ASSLALSTEAF
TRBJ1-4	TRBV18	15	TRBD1	ASSPSGQGATNEKLF
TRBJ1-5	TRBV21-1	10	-	ASSKDTQPQH
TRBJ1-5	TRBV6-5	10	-	ASRGGNQPQH
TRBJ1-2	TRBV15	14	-	ATSREAGALVYGYT
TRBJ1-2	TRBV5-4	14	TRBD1	ASSLALGQGNYGYT
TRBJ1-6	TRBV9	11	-	ASSVEAGSPLH